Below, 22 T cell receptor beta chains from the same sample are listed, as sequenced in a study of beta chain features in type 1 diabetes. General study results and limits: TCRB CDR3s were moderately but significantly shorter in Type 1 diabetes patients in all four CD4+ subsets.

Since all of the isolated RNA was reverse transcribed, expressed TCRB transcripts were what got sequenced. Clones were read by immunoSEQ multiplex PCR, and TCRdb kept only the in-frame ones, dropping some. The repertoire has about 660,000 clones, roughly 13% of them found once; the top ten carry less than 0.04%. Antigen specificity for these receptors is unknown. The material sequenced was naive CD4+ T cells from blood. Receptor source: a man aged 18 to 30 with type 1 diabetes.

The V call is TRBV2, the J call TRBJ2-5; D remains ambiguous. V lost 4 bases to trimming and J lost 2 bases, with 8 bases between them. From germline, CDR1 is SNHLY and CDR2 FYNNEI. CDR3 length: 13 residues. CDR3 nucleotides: TGTGCCAGCAGTGCCCCCGGGCAAGAGACCCAGTACTTC. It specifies CASSAPGQETQYF.

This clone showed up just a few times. The CDR3 bases are TGTGCCAGCAGTGAAACAGGATTCGATGGCTACACCTTC. Encoded protein: CASSETGFDGYTF. The V call is TRBV6-5, the J call TRBJ1-2; a possible D gene is TRBD1 (5 bases). This CDR3 has 13 residues. Germline lookup yields CDR1 MNHEY and CDR2 SVGAGI. The V gene lost 5 bases and the J gene lost 6 bases, with 13 bases spanning the gap.

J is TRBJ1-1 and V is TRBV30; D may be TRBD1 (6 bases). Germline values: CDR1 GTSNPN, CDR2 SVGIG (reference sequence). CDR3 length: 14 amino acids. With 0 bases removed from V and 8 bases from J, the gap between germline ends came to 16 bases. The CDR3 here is CAWSVGGGKGEAFF. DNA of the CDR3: TGTGCCTGGAGTGTTGGAGGGGGAAAGGGCGAAGCTTTCTTT. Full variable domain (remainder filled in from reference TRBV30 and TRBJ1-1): SQTIHQWPATLVQPVGSPLSLECTVEGTSNPNLYWYRQAAGRGLQLLFYSVGIGQISSEVPQNLSASRPQDRQFILSSKKLLLSDSGFYLCAWSVGGGKGEAFFGQGTRLTVV.

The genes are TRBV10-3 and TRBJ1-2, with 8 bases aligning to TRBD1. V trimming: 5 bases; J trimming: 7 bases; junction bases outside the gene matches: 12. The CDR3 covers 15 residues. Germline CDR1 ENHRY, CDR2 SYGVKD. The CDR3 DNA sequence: TGTGCCATCAGTACCGGACAGGGTGGTGCTGTTGGCTACACCTTC. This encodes CAISTGQGGAVGYTF.

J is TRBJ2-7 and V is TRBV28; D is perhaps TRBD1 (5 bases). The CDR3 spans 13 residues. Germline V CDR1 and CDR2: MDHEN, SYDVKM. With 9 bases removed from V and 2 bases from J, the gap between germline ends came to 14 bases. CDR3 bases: TGTGCCAGTAGCCTGGACATGGCCTACGAGCAGTACTTC. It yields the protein CASSLDMAYEQYF.

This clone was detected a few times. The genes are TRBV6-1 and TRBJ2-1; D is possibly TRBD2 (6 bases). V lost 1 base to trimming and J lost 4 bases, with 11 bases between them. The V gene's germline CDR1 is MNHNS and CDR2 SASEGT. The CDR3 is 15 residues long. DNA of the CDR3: TGTGCCAGCAGTGAAGAAGGAGGAGGGTACAATGAGCAGTTCTTC. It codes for CASSEEGGGYNEQFF.

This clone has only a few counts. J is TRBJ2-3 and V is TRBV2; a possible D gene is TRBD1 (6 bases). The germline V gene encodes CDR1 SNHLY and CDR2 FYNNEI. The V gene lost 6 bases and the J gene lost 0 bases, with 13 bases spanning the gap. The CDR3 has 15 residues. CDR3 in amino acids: CASRGQSSSTDTQYF. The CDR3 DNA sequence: TGTGCCAGCAGAGGACAGTCCTCTAGCACAGATACGCAGTATTTT.

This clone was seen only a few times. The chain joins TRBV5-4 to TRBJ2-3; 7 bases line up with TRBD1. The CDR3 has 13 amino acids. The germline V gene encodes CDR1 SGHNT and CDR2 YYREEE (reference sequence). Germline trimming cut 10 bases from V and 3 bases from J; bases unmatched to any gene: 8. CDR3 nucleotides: TGTGCCTCCCCGGGACAGTTAACAGATACGCAGTATTTT. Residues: CASPGQLTDTQYF.

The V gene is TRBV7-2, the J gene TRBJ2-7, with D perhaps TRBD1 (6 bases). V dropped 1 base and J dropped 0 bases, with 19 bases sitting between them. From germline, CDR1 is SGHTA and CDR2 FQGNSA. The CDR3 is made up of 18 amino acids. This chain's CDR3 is CASSLGGQALGVSYEQYF. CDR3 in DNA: TGTGCCAGCAGCTTAGGGGGACAAGCCCTTGGGGTCTCCTACGAGCAGTACTTC. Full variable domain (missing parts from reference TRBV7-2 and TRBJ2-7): GAGVSQSPSNKVTEKGKDVELRCDPISGHTALYWYRQSLGQGLEFLIYFQGNSAPDKSGLPSDRFSAERTGGSVSTLTIQRTQQEDSAVYLCASSLGGQALGVSYEQYFGPGTRLTVT.

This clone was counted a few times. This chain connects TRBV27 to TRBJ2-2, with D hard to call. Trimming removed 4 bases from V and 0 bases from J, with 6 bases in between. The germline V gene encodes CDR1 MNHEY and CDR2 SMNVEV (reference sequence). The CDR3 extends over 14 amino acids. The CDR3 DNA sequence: TGTGCCAGCAGTTGGACGACGAACACCGGGGAGCTGTTTTTT. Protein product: CASSWTTNTGELFF.

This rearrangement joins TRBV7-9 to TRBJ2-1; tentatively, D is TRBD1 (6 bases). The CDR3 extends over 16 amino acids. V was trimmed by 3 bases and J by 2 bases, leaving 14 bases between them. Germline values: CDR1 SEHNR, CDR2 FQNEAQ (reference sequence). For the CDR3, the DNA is TGTGCCAGCAGCTTGCAAACAGGGTCCCCCTACAATGAGCAGTTCTTC. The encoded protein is CASSLQTGSPYNEQFF.

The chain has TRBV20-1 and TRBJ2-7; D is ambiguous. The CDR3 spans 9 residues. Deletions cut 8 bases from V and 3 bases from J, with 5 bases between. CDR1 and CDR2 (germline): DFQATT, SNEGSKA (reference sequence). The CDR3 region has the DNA TGCAGTCTCCGCTACGAGCAGTACTTC. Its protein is CSLRYEQYF.

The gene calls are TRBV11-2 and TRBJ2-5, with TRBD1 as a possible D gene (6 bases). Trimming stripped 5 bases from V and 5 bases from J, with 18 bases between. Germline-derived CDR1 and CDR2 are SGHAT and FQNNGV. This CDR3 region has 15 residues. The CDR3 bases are TGTGCCAGCAGCCCAAGGACAGTCCCCGGGGAGACCCAGTACTTC. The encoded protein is CASSPRTVPGETQYF.

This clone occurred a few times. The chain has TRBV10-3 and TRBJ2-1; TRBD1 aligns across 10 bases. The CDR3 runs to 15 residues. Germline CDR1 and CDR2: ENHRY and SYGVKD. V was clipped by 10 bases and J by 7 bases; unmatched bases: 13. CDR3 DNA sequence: TGTGCCAGCACAACGCCGGGACAGGGGTTTAATGAGCAGTTCTTC. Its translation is CASTTPGQGFNEQFF.

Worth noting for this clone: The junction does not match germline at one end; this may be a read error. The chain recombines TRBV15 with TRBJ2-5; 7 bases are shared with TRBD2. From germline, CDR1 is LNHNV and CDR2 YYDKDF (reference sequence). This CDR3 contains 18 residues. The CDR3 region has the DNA TGTGTCACCAGCAGAGGGCCGTTTAGCGCGGCGGGAGAAGAGACCCAGTACTTC. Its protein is CVTSRGPFSAAGEETQYF.

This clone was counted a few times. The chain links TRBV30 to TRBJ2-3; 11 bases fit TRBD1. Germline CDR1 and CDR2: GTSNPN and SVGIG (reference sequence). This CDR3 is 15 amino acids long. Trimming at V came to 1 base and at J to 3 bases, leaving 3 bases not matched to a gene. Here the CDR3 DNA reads TGTGCCTGGAGTGGTGGGGACAGGGGGACAGATACGCAGTATTTT. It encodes CAWSGGDRGTDTQYF.

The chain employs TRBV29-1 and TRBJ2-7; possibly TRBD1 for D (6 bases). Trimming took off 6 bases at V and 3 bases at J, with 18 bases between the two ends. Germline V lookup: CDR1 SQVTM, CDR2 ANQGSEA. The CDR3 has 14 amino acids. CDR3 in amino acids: CSVGQSITLYEQYF. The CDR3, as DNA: TGCAGCGTCGGACAGTCCATCACCCTCTACGAGCAGTACTTC.

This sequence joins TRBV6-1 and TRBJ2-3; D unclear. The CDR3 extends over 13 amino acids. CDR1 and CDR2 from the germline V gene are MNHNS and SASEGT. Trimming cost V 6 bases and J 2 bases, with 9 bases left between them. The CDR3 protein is CASRWPNTDTQYF. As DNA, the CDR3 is TGTGCCAGCAGGTGGCCTAACACAGATACGCAGTATTTT.

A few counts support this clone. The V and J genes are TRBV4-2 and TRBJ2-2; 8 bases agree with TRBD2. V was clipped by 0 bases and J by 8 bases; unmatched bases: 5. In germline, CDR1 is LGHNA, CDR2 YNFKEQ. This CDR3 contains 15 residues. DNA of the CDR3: TGTGCCAGCAGCCAAGAGGCGGGGGGAAGAGGGGAGCTGTTTTTT. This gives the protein CASSQEAGGRGELFF.

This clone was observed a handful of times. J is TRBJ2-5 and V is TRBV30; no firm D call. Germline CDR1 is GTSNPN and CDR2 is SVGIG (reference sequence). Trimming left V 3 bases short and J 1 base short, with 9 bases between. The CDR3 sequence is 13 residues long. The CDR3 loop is CAWSLKGQETQYF. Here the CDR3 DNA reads TGTGCCTGGAGCTTAAAGGGCCAAGAGACCCAGTACTTC.

The CDR3 region is CASSYQGARGNQPQHF. DNA of the CDR3: TGTGCCAGCAGCTACCAGGGGGCGCGGGGCAATCAGCCCCAGCATTTT. The chain links TRBV7-9 to TRBJ1-5, with 8 bases aligning to TRBD1. After removal of 4 bases from V and 2 bases from J, the junction contained 7 bases not matched to a gene. The CDR3 runs to 16 residues. The V gene's germline CDR1 is SEHNR and CDR2 FQNEAQ (reference sequence).

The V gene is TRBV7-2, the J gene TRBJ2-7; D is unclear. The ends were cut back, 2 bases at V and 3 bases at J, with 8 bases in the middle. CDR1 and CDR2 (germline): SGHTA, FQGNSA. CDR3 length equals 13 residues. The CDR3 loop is CASSLLQYYEQYF. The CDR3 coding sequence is TGTGCCAGCAGCTTATTACAGTACTACGAGCAGTACTTC.